This T cell receptor (beta chain) was sequenced for a study of monozygotic twins with inflammatory bowel disease (dated by TCRdb to between 2019 and 2020). About the full investigation: A total of roughly 28 monozygotic twin pairs were included in the full study, comprising nine German pairs (four IBD-concordant, five IBD-discordant) and 19 IBD-discordant Danish pairs. The search for disease-associated traits relied mainly on comparing IBD patients with their genetically identical healthy co-twins within discordant pairs. Each individual had, on average, about 151 000 unique TCRalpha sequences and 181 000 unique TCRbeta sequences available for analysis.

Via the germline V gene, CDR1 is SGHRS and CDR2 YFSETQ. The CDR3 holds 15 amino acids from the cysteine to the phenylalanine. The DNA is not on file. An approximately 2.6 ml peripheral blood sample was drawn into PAXgene tubes per donor and stored at -80°C. Without T cell sorting, total RNA was isolated from whole blood using the PAXgene blood miRNA kit on an automated QIAcube. Peripheral blood from monozygotic twin pairs concordant or discordant for inflammatory bowel disease was subjected to deep TCRalpha and TCRbeta repertoire profiling with unique molecular barcoding. For every twin pair, smoking habits were documented, and each individual was categorised as a current, former or never smoker. Study-level results and caveats: Fewer clonotypes were shared with other individuals by IBD patients than by healthy twins, most markedly in patients showing signs of disease activity. No single strong signal or clonotype linked to IBD turned up in the results, so the idea that one exists was not supported. A decrease in TCRbeta repertoire diversity, as measured by inverse Simpson index, was observed in IBD patients compared with their healthy co-twins. Repertoire similarity did not differ between concordant and discordant twins, which could be due to limited statistical power. Distinction between different T cell subtypes could not be achieved in the analysis. Because patients were on differing immunosuppressive treatments, the repertoires may have picked up extra background noise and inter-individual variability.

Libraries were constructed by 5' RACE. For each TCR library, around 3,500 ng of total RNA was used. For each sample, cDNA was synthesized in eight separate reactions using SMARTScribe reverse transcriptase. During cDNA synthesis, unique molecular identifiers containing a 6-nucleotide sample barcode were introduced by template switching. TCRalpha and TCRbeta cDNA was amplified by two nested PCRs of 16 and 9 cycles, with bead purification after each PCR. Before amplification, cDNA was treated with uracil DNA-glycosylase and purified using the QIAquick PCR purification kit. The second PCR added Illumina TruSeq-compatible adapters along with sample-specific barcodes. TapeStation and Qubit were used to check library quality and concentration, and 5 to 6 ng of each library went into the pool. The pooled libraries were sequenced with 2 x 100 bp reads and custom sequencing primers on an Illumina HiSeq2500 single-index Rapid Run. The study's own analysis went as follows. PCR and sequencing errors were corrected by UMI-based consensus assembly using MiGEC version 1.2.6. MiXCR version 2.1.1 was used for V(D)J alignment, clonotype assembly and CDR3 extraction. Normalisation of gene usage, clonotype sharing and MAIT/NKT TCR abundance was achieved by analysing the top 1000, 10 000 and 20 000 clonotypes per sample. After downsampling to 27 000 UMIs, diversity was calculated as the inverse Simpson index using the vegan R package. Paired Mann-Whitney U tests were applied to discordant twin pairs, with Benjamini-Hochberg correction for multiple testing. The reads were reprocessed in TCRdb, with one entry per CDR3 protein sequence and no accompanying DNA. TCRdb's processing, not the study's, gives the V and J calls here. This sample's listing comprises 190,000 or so distinct CDR3 sequences. The ten top clones hold 1.6% of the sample.

As concerns this clonotype: Its binding antigen is unknown.

Recombination joined TRBV5-1 with TRBJ1-4; the D call of TRBD1 rests on TCRdb alone, since no DNA is present to check it. The TCR was taken from a human donor with ulcerative colitis or Crohn's disease, or a healthy co-twin of an affected twin (not recorded which). Sequencing was performed on blood. The CDR3 protein: CAGSLDRPPNEKLFF.